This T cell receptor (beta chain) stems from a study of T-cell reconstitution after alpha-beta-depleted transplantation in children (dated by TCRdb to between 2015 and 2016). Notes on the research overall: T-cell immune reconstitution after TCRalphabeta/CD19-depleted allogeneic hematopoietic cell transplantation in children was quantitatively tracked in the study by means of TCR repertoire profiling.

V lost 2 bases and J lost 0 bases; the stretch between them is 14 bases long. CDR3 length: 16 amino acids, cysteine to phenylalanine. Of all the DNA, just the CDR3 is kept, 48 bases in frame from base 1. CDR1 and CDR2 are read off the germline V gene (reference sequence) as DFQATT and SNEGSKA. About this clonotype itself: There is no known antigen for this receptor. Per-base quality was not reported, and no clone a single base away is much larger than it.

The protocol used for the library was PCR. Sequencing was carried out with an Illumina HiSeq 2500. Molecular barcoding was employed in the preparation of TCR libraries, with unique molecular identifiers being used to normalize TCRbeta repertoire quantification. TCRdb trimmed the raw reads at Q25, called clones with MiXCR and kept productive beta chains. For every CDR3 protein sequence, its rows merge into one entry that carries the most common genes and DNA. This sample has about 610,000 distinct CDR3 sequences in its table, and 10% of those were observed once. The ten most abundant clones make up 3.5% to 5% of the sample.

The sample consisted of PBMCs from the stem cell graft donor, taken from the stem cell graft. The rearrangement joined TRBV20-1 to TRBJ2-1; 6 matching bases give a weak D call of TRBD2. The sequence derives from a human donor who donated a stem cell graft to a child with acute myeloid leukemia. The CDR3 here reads CSARRSGLSSYNEQFF. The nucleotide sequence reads TGCAGTGCTAGAAGAAGCGGGCTAAGCTCCTACAATGAGCAGTTCTTC.